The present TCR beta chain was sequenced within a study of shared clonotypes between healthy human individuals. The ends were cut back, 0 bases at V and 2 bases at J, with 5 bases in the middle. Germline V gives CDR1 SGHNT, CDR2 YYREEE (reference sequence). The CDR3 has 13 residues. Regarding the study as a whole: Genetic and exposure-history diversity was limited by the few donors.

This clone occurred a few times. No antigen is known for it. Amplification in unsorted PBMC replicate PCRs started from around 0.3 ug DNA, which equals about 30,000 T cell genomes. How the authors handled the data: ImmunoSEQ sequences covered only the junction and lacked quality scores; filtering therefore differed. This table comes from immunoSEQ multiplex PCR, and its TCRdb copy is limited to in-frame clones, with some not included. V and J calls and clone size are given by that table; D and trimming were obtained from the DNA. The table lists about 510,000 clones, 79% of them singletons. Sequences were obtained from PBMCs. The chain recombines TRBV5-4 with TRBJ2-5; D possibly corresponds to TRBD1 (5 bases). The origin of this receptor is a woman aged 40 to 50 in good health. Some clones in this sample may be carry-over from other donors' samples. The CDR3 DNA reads TGTGCCAGCAGCTTGGAGGGGCAAGAGACCCAGTACTTC. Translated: CASSLEGQETQYF.